This TCR beta chain was recorded in a study of T cells in Graves' hyperthyroidism and ophthalmopathy. CDR3 length: 16 amino acids. CDR1 is MGHDK, CDR2 SYGVNS, per germline. V was cut by 4 bases and J by 0 bases, with 10 bases left in between. Amplification of TCR beta CDR3 regions used RNA as the template. Using the HTBI primer set, a first-round RT-PCR was run on the TCR CDR3. A single record per CDR3 protein comes from TCRdb applying MiXCR to the multiplex PCR reads. The sample lists roughly 840,000 distinct CDR3 sequences, approximately 40% occurring once. Absence of ophthalmopathy progression within 18 months defined stable Graves' hyperthyroidism. Aged 18 to 65, the patients had hyperthyroidism that was newly diagnosed and had lasted under 2 months. Lactation, pregnancy, other autoimmune disease or uncontrolled infection excluded patients.

Material for sequencing was blood. V usage is TRBV25-1 and J usage is TRBJ1-6; D gene unclear. This receptor was obtained from a man between 18 and 29 years old with Graves' hyperthyroidism. This CDR3 is CASSARFSSYNSPLHF. The CDR3 DNA sequence: TGTGCCAGCAGTGCTAGGTTCAGCTCCTATAATTCACCCCTCCACTTT.